This T cell receptor (beta chain) stems from a study of cytomegalovirus exposure and HLA in healthy donors. Study-wide results and limits: Three CMV-associated chains proved CMV antigen-specific in vitro. A link between a missense DCLRE1C variant and TCR beta V- and J-gene trimming emerged from a later analysis. For cytomegalovirus status, the classifier reportedly gave diagnoses with high specificity and sensitivity.

This CDR3 is 13 amino acids long. With 9 bases clipped from V and 4 bases from J, the junction kept 6 bases outside the gene matches. Germline CDR1 reads SNHLY; CDR2 reads FYNNEI. Details on this clone: The target antigen is unknown.

60 Vbeta and 13 Jbeta primers were used in PCR. Profiling relied on immunoSEQ multiplex PCR, and the TCRdb table lists in-frame clones only, not all of them. The sample has some 150,000 clones; around 68% are singletons. The chain employs TRBV2 and TRBJ2-3; TRBD2 agrees at 8 bases. The origin of this receptor is a man aged 30-40 years in good health and CMV-seronegative. The source material was PBMCs. CDR3 residues: CARSGGPADTQYF. DNA of the CDR3: TGTGCCAGGTCGGGGGGGCCGGCAGATACGCAGTATTTT. Full variable domain (outside the CDR3, taken from reference TRBV2 and TRBJ2-3): EPEVTQTPSHQVTQMGQEVILRCVPISNHLYFYWYRQILGQKVEFLVSFYNNEISEKSEIFDDQFSVERPDGSNFTLKIRSTKLEDSAMYFCARSGGPADTQYFGPGTRLTVL.